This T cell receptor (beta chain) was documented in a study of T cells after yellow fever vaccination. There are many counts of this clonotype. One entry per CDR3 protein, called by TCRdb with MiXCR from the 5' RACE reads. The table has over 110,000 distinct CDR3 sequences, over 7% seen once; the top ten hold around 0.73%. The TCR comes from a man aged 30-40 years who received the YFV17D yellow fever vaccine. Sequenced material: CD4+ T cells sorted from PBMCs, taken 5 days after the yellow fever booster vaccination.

CDR3 nucleotide sequence: TGCAGTGCTAGGTCAGCGGGAGGTCACACAGATACGCAGTATTTT. Its protein product is CSARSAGGHTDTQYF. This chain links TRBV20-1 with TRBJ2-3; 9 nucleotides line up with TRBD2. There are 15 residues in the CDR3. Germline values: CDR1 DFQATT, CDR2 SNEGSKA (reference sequence). Unmatched junction bases numbered 6, after V lost 3 bases and J lost 2 bases.